The clone carrying this T cell receptor beta chain was seen a few times. Its target is not known. The CDR3 is 14 amino acids. Germline V gene sequence: CDR1 LNHNV, CDR2 YYDKDF (reference sequence). Trimming stripped 1 base from V and 5 bases from J, with 9 bases between. These data are taken from a study of CD8 T cells in ankylosing spondylitis. Study results and caveats: Disease-linked clones bore a CD8+ phenotype, appearing relatively rarely in peripheral blood. Significant enrichment of disease-linked clones was reportedly seen in matched ankylosing spondylitis synovial fluid. Fewer than ten highly homologous variants made up a TCR beta motif that seemed to typify ankylosing spondylitis blood. Past research had described some motif variants in reactive arthritis synovial fluid and blood.

Construction of TCR beta libraries was performed using quantitative 5'-RACE with molecular barcodes. TCRdb recomputed calls from the 5' RACE reads with MiXCR, one row per CDR3 protein. This table holds 400,000 to 450,000 distinct CDR3 sequences, about 15% found once. Material: blood, either unsorted or a sorted T cell fraction (not recorded which). This TCR was recovered from a male donor with ankylosing spondylitis. The chain has TRBV15 and TRBJ2-1; no reliable D call. The CDR3 loop reads CATSRVDANNEQFF. CDR3 nucleotide sequence: TGTGCCACCAGCAGAGTTGATGCAAACAATGAGCAGTTCTTC.